This T cell receptor beta chain is from a study of cytomegalovirus exposure and HLA in healthy donors. Study findings and constraints: Available immune exposure information was restricted to CMV serostatus only.

Comments on this clone: What it binds is unknown.

The PCR had 60 Vbeta and 13 Jbeta primers. Data came from immunoSEQ multiplex PCR; TCRdb stores just in-frame clones and leaves some out. The sample has approximately 120,000 clones, 80% seen once. Germline V gene lookup returns CDR1 SNHLY and CDR2 FYNNEI. Trimming shortened V by 1 base and J by 3 bases, and 13 bases separated the two germline ends. The CDR3 contains 16 residues. Sequenced sample: PBMCs. This clonotype was sampled from a female donor in good health and CMV-seronegative. The chain links TRBV2 to TRBJ1-3; no clear D. The CDR3 protein is CASSEEGRARGNTIYF. CDR3 nucleotide sequence: TGTGCCAGCAGTGAAGAAGGGAGGGCGCGTGGAAACACCATATATTTT.